The 5 T cell receptor beta chains below were found in one sample sequenced in a study of cytomegalovirus exposure and HLA in healthy donors. Vbeta (60) and Jbeta (13) primers were used in the PCR. TCRdb keeps only in-frame clones here, not all; method: immunoSEQ multiplex PCR. The sample yields about 150,000 clones, approximately 86% seen once. The specimen was PBMCs. These receptors originate from a woman aged 40-49 years in good health and CMV-seronegative.

This chain joins TRBV4-2 and TRBJ2-2; D remains unclear. Trimming stripped 4 bases from V and 4 bases from J, with 13 bases between. CDR1 is LGHNA, CDR2 YNFKEQ, per germline. The CDR3 has 15 amino acids. The CDR3 region is CASSPPTTGTGELFF. The CDR3 bases are TGTGCCAGCAGCCCACCAACTACGGGCACCGGGGAGCTGTTTTTT.

The chain has TRBV28 and TRBJ2-5, with a tentative D call TRBD1 (6 bases). The CDR3 contains 13 residues. Germline V gene data show CDR1 as MDHEN and CDR2 as SYDVKM. V was clipped by 3 bases and J by 4 bases, with 9 bases between them. The CDR3 loop reads CASSFGGRETQYF. As DNA, the CDR3 is TGTGCCAGCAGTTTTGGGGGCCGAGAGACCCAGTACTTC.

This clone has just one count. This chain links TRBV7-9 with TRBJ2-1; 9 bases align to TRBD2. Germline-derived CDR1 and CDR2 are SEHNR and FQNEAQ (reference sequence). Trimming cost V 1 base and J 9 bases; bases outside gene matches: 7. The CDR3 spans 15 residues. CDR3 DNA sequence: TGTGCCAGCAGCTTAGTAGCTAGCGGGGAATTTGAGCAGTTCTTC. It codes for CASSLVASGEFEQFF.

The chain recombines TRBV7-9 with TRBJ1-1; D is unresolved. V lost 0 bases, J lost 6 bases, and 14 bases lay in between. The CDR3 extends over 15 amino acids. The germline gives CDR1 SEHNR, CDR2 FQNEAQ (reference sequence). Here the CDR3 reads CASSLAEGIRAEAFF. The CDR3 DNA reads as TGTGCCAGCAGCTTAGCGGAGGGAATTCGCGCTGAAGCTTTCTTT.

V and J are TRBV11-3 and TRBJ2-7, with TRBD1 matching over 8 bases. The CDR3 spans 14 residues. V trimming: 3 bases; J trimming: 3 bases; junction bases outside the gene matches: 4. Germline assignment: CDR1 SGHNT and CDR2 YENEEA. The CDR3 nucleotides are TGTGCCAGCAGCTTCCGAGGACAGGGCTACGAGCAGTACTTC. Protein product: CASSFRGQGYEQYF.